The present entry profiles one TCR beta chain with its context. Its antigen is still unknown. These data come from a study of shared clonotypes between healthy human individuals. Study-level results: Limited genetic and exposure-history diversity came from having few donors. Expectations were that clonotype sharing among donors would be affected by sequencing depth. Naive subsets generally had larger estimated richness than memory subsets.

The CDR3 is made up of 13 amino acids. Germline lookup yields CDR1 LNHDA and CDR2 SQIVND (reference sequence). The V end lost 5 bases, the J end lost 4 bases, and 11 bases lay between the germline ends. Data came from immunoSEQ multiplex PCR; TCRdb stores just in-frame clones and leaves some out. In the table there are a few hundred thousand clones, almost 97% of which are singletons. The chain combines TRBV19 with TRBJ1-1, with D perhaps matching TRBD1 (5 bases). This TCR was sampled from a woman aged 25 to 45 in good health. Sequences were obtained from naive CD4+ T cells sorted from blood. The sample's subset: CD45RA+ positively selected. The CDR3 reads CASSWGEGTEAFF. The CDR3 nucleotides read TGTGCCAGTAGTTGGGGGGAAGGCACTGAAGCTTTCTTT.